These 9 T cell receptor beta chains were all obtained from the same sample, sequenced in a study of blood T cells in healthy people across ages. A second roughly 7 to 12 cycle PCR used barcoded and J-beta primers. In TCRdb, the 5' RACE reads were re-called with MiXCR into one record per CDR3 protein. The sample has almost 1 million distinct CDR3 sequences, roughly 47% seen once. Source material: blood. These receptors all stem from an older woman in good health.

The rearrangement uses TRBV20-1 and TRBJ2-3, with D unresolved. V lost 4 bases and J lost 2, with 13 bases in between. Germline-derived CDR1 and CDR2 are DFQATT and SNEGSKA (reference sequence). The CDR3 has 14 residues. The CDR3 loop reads CSAIKEASTDTQYF. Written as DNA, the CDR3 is TGCAGTGCTATTAAGGAAGCGTCCACAGATACGCAGTATTTT.

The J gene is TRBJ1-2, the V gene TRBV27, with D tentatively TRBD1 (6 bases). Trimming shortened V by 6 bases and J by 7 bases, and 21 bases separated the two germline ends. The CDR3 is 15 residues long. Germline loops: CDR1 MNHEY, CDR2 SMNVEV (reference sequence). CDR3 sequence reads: CASSRNPPGHCGYTF. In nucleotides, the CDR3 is TGTGCCAGCAGCCGCAACCCTCCGGGACACTGTGGCTACACCTTC.

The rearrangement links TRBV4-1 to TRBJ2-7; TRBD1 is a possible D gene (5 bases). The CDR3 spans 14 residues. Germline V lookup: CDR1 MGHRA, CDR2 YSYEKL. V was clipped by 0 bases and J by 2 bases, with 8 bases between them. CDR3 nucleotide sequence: TGCGCCAGCAGCCAAGATCCCAGGGCCTACGAGCAGTACTTC. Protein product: CASSQDPRAYEQYF.

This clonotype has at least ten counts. In DNA, the CDR3 is TGTGCCACCTCCGGGACAGGGTATGGCTACACCTTC. This encodes CATSGTGYGYTF. The chain joins TRBV25-1 to TRBJ1-2; 9 bases are shared with TRBD1. The V and J ends lost 10 bases and 5 bases, in that order; junction bases with no gene match: 5. The CDR3 extends over 12 amino acids. Germline-derived CDR1 and CDR2 are MGHDK and SYGVNS.

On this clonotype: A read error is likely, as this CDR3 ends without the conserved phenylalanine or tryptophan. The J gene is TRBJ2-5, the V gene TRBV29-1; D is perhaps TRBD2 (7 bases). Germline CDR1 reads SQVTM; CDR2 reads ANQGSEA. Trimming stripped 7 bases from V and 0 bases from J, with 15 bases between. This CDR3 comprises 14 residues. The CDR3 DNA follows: TGCAGCGCCCAGGGGAGGGCGTACCAAGAGACCCAGTACTTA. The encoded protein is CSAQGRAYQETQYL.

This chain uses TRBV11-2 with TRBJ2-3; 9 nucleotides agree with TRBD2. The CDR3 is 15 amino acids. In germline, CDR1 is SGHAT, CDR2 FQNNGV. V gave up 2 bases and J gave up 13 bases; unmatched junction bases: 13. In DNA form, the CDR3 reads TGTGCCAGCAGCTTAACCCCCTCTAGACTAGCGGAAGAGTATTTT. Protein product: CASSLTPSRLAEEYF.

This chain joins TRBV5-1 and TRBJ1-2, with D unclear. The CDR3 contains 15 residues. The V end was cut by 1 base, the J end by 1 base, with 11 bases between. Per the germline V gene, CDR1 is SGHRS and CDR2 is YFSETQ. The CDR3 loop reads CASSLSLGVNYGYTF. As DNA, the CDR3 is TGCGCCAGCAGCTTGTCGTTAGGTGTTAACTATGGCTACACCTTC.

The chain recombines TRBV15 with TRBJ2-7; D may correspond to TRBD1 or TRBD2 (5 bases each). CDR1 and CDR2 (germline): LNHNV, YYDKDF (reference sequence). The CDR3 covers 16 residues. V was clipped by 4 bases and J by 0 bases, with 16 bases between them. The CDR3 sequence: CATSTPSRDLSYEQYF. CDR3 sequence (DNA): TGTGCCACCAGCACACCATCAAGGGACCTCTCCTACGAGCAGTACTTC.

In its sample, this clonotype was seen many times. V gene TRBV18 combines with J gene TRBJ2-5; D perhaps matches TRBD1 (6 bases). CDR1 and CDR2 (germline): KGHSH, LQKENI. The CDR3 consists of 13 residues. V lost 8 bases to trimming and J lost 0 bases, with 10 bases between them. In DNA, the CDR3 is TGTGCCAGCAGCCGGACAGACCAAGAGACCCAGTACTTC. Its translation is CASSRTDQETQYF.